Listed here are 26 T cell receptor beta chains from one sample, sequenced in a study of blood T cell repertoires in COVID-19 (dated by TCRdb to 2018 to 2021). Library preparation used the immunoSEQ multiplex PCR assay. The source is immuneACCESS, and TCRdb retained only in-frame sequences with V and J called. Part of the clones is not carried over; for the studies checked, unresolved V genes explain less than half of this, and the remainder is unexplained. In all, the sample holds fewer than 250,000 clones, and 75% to 90% of those were seen once. Of the sample, roughly 0.69% falls within the top ten clones. Sample: peripheral blood. The receptors derive from a man aged 35-49 years with acute or convalescent COVID-19.

The table lists this clone with a few counts. The chain is built from TRBV29-1 and TRBJ2-1; 13 bases agree with TRBD2. The CDR3 has 18 residues. CDR1 is SQVTM and CDR2 is ANQGSEA in the germline V gene. Germline trimming cut 7 bases from V and 8 bases from J; bases unmatched to any gene: 20. CDR3 nucleotide sequence: TGCAGCGGACAGCAAATTACCGGGACTAGCGGGATGTATTATGAGCAGTTCTTC. It specifies CSGQQITGTSGMYYEQFF.

This chain links TRBV19 with TRBJ2-2, with 9 bases that match TRBD2. Germline V lookup: CDR1 LNHDA, CDR2 SQIVND (reference sequence). This CDR3 has 19 amino acids. V dropped 6 bases and J dropped 4; count of bases not matched to a gene: 18. CDR3 sequence (DNA): TGTGCCAGTAGACCGAACGGGGCGGGAGGGCCCTCGGGCACCGGGGAGCTGTTTTTT. As protein: CASRPNGAGGPSGTGELFF.

This chain uses TRBV19 with TRBJ2-2, with D maybe TRBD1 (6 bases). Per germline, CDR1 LNHDA and CDR2 SQIVND (reference sequence). This CDR3 contains 17 residues. The germline V and J ends were trimmed by 3 bases and 1 base, with 15 bases remaining between them. The CDR3: CASSIIFGQRNTGELFF. As DNA, the CDR3 is TGTGCCAGTAGTATTATCTTTGGACAGAGGAACACCGGGGAGCTGTTTTTT.

The chain links TRBV7-3 to TRBJ2-2; TRBD2 agrees at 7 bases. The germline CDR1 and CDR2 sequences are SGHTA and FQGTGA. The CDR3 covers 18 residues. With V trimmed by 5 bases and J by 1 base, 13 bases remained unmatched. The CDR3 loop is CASSPWPGASGNTGELFF. Written as DNA, the CDR3 is TGTGCCAGCAGCCCCTGGCCTGGGGCTAGCGGGAACACCGGGGAGCTGTTTTTT.

This clone occurred once. The chain has TRBV3-1 (or the pseudogene TRBV3-2) and TRBJ1-4; D may be TRBD1 (5 bases). The CDR3 has 13 amino acids. V gave up 5 bases and J gave up 8 bases, with 12 bases separating them. Germline values: CDR1 LGHDT, CDR2 YNNKEL (reference sequence). This CDR3 is CASSFGEGEKLFF. Here the CDR3 DNA reads TGTGCCAGCAGCTTCGGGGAGGGGGAAAAACTGTTTTTT.

Comment on this clone: Other DNA variants within this sample encode the same CDR3. V is TRBV4-3 and J is TRBJ2-7; the match to TRBD1 covers 9 bases. The germline CDR1 and CDR2 sequences are LGHNA and YSLEER. V was clipped by 4 bases and J by 1 base; unmatched bases: 5. This CDR3 has 15 amino acids. The CDR3 spells CASSPGTGLSYEQYF. DNA for the CDR3: TGCGCCAGCAGCCCCGGGACAGGGTTGTCCTACGAGCAGTACTTC.

This chain uses TRBV6-1 with TRBJ1-2; 12 positions match TRBD1. This CDR3 spans 16 amino acids. Per the germline V gene, CDR1 is MNHNS and CDR2 is SASEGT. V shed 0 bases and J 7 bases; nucleotides not matched to a gene: 6. The CDR3 loop reads CASSEASGTGGSGYTF. The CDR3 nucleotides read TGTGCCAGCAGTGAAGCGTCCGGGACAGGGGGCTCTGGCTACACCTTC.

This chain connects TRBV27 to TRBJ2-4; perhaps TRBD1 as D (5 bases). Germline V gene sequence: CDR1 MNHEY, CDR2 SMNVEV (reference sequence). CDR3 size: 13 residues. The V end lost 6 bases, the J end lost 8 bases, and 14 bases lay between the germline ends. Here the CDR3 reads CASRHKGRDIQYF. The CDR3 nucleotides are TGTGCCAGCAGGCATAAGGGCAGGGACATTCAGTACTTC.

This clone was counted a few times. This rearrangement joins TRBV11-3 to TRBJ2-1, with TRBD2 identical over 9 bases. Germline CDR1 and CDR2: SGHNT and YENEEA. V lost 1 base to trimming and J lost 7 bases; unmatched junction nucleotides: 14. The CDR3 covers 18 residues. The CDR3 here is CASSLGWGSGGPGNEQFF. Written as DNA, the CDR3 is TGTGCCAGCAGCTTAGGTTGGGGTAGCGGGGGTCCCGGGAATGAGCAGTTCTTC.

The gene calls are TRBV6-5 and TRBJ2-5, with 7 bases lining up with TRBD1. The CDR3 is 14 residues long. Germline lookup yields CDR1 MNHEY and CDR2 SVGAGI. V was pared by 2 bases and J by 5 bases, with 5 bases of the junction left unmatched. The CDR3 here is CASSYQTGPETQYF. CDR3 DNA sequence: TGTGCCAGCAGTTACCAGACAGGGCCGGAGACCCAGTACTTC.

The chain links TRBV18 to TRBJ2-7; 9 bases align to TRBD1. Germline V gene data show CDR1 as KGHSH and CDR2 as LQKENI. The V and J ends lost 5 bases and 4 bases, in that order; junction bases with no gene match: 9. CDR3 length: 15 residues. The DNA of the CDR3 is TGTGCCAGCTCATCCCCGGGACAGGGATCATACGAGCAGTACTTC. Its protein is CASSSPGQGSYEQYF.

The chain links TRBV25-1 to TRBJ2-4; TRBD1 matches 9 bases. With 3 bases clipped from V and 3 bases from J, the junction kept 6 bases outside the gene matches. CDR1 and CDR2 from the germline V gene are MGHDK and SYGVNS. There are 16 residues in the CDR3. CDR3 region: CASSDLSTGGKNIQYF. The CDR3 nucleotides read TGTGCCAGCAGTGACCTATCGACAGGGGGCAAAAACATTCAGTACTTC.

J is TRBJ2-1 and V is TRBV28, with 11 bases matching TRBD2. Looked up from germline, CDR1 is MDHEN and CDR2 is SYDVKM. This CDR3 is built from 18 residues. Unmatched junction bases numbered 9, after V lost 1 base and J lost 4 bases. DNA for the CDR3: TGTGCCAGCAGTTTATTCCCTCCCGGGACTAGCGGATACAATGAGCAGTTCTTC. Its protein product is CASSLFPPGTSGYNEQFF.

V is TRBV5-1 and J is TRBJ2-6; 11 bases match TRBD1. The CDR3 spans 17 residues. The germline CDR1 and CDR2 sequences are SGHRS and YFSETQ. Trimming at V came to 5 bases and at J to 4 bases, leaving 8 bases not matched to a gene. The CDR3 sequence: CASRYGQGAEGANVLTF. CDR3 DNA: TGCGCCAGCAGATATGGACAGGGGGCGGAGGGGGCCAACGTCCTGACTTTC.

The chain carries TRBV5-1 and TRBJ2-5, with 8 positions matching TRBD1. The CDR3 spans 14 residues. V lost 3 bases and J lost 5; bases outside the gene matches: 6. Per germline, CDR1 SGHRS and CDR2 YFSETQ. CDR3 bases: TGCGCCAGCAGCTGGCAGGGGGCAGGTGAGACCCAGTACTTC. Translation: CASSWQGAGETQYF. The full variable domain, rest sourced from reference TRBV5-1 and TRBJ2-5, is KAGVTQTPRYLIKTRGQQVTLSCSPISGHRSVSWYQQTPGQGLQFLFEYFSETQRNKGNFPGRFSGRQFSNSRSEMNVSTLELGDSALYLCASSWQGAGETQYFGPGTRLLVL.

This chain connects TRBV5-1 to TRBJ2-7, with 13 bases aligning to TRBD2. Trimming removed 2 bases from V and 4 bases from J; junction bases left unmatched: 3. The CDR3 runs 15 residues. CDR1 and CDR2 (germline): SGHRS, YFSETQ. The CDR3 loop is CASSFRTSGGYEQYF. CDR3 DNA: TGCGCCAGCAGCTTTCGGACTAGCGGGGGATACGAGCAGTACTTC.

The chain has TRBV3-1 (or the pseudogene TRBV3-2) and TRBJ2-5; 8 bases agree with TRBD1. The closer fit of TRBJ2-7 to the DNA end suggests the J call may be wrong. Germline V lookup: CDR1 LGHDT, CDR2 YNNKEL (reference sequence). The CDR3 has 16 amino acids. Written as DNA, the CDR3 is TGTGCCAGCAGCCCCATCGGACAGGGAAGAGGCTACGAGCAGTACTTC. This sequence encodes CASSPIGQGRGYEQYF.

About this clone itself: Different DNA sequences within this sample yield the same CDR3. The chain is built from TRBV27 and TRBJ2-5, with TRBD2 matching over 10 bases. The CDR3 has 16 residues. Germline V lookup: CDR1 MNHEY, CDR2 SMNVEV (reference sequence). Unmatched junction bases numbered 7, after V lost 2 bases and J lost 4 bases. Written as DNA, the CDR3 is TGTGCCAGCAGTTTAAGGCTAGCGGGAGTTGGAGAGACCCAGTACTTC. Translation gives CASSLRLAGVGETQYF.

The chain employs TRBV27 and TRBJ2-3; 12 bases are shared with TRBD2. Germline CDR1 and CDR2: MNHEY and SMNVEV (reference sequence). This CDR3 spans 17 amino acids. With 6 bases clipped from V and 4 bases from J, the junction kept 11 bases outside the gene matches. The CDR3 nucleotides read TGTGCCAGCAGCCACCCGCTAGCGGGAGGGCCCGCAGATACGCAGTATTTT. Protein: CASSHPLAGGPADTQYF.

The chain recombines TRBV9 with TRBJ2-1; 14 bases line up with TRBD2. The V gene end was trimmed by 7 bases and the J gene end by 6 bases; junction bases not matched to a gene: 15. From germline, CDR1 is SGDLS and CDR2 YYNGEE. The CDR3 runs to 18 residues. The CDR3 DNA sequence: TGTGCCAGCGGACGCTCGACTAGCGGGAGGGCCAGTCGCAATGAGCAGTTCTTC. Protein product: CASGRSTSGRASRNEQFF.

CDR3 sequence (DNA): TGTGCCAGCAGCTTTGCTAGCACCAACTCCTACAATGAGCAGTTCTTC. Protein product: CASSFASTNSYNEQFF. The J gene is TRBJ2-1, the V gene TRBV5-4; TRBD2 might be the D (5 bases). CDR1 is SGHNT, CDR2 YYREEE, per germline (reference sequence). V lost 2 bases to trimming and J lost 0 bases, with 12 bases between them. This CDR3 has 16 amino acids. The whole variable domain, remainder taken from reference TRBV5-4 and TRBJ2-1, is ETGVTQSPTHLIKTRGQQVTLRCSSQSGHNTVSWYQQALGQGPQFIFQYYREEENGRGNFPPRFSGLQFPNYSSELNVNALELDDSALYLCASSFASTNSYNEQFFGPGTRLTVL.

This clone was seen once. The CDR3 region has the DNA TGTGCCAGCAGCAGGGACAGATCCAACTATGGCTACACCTTC. Amino acids: CASSRDRSNYGYTF. This rearrangement joins TRBV6-5 to TRBJ1-2; 7 positions agree with TRBD1. The CDR3 runs to 14 residues. Germline V gene lookup returns CDR1 MNHEY and CDR2 SVGAGI. The trim removed 6 bases at V and 2 bases at J, leaving 6 bases unmatched.

The V call is TRBV6-1, the J call TRBJ1-2; 11 bases map to TRBD1. Germline-derived CDR1 and CDR2 are MNHNS and SASEGT. This CDR3 is 16 amino acids long. V lost 2 bases to trimming and J lost 9 bases; unmatched junction nucleotides: 11. CDR3 nucleotides: TGTGCCAGCAGTGAAAGGGACAGGGGGATTTCTATTCGCTACACCTTC. Its protein is CASSERDRGISIRYTF.

V and J are TRBV19 and TRBJ1-6, with 10 positions matching TRBD1. This CDR3 has 16 residues. V trimming: 1 base; J trimming: 9 bases; junction bases outside the gene matches: 6. In germline, CDR1 is LNHDA, CDR2 SQIVND (reference sequence). The CDR3 reads CASSIVADRGSSPLHF. Here the CDR3 DNA reads TGTGCCAGTAGTATAGTTGCGGACAGGGGGAGTTCACCCCTCCACTTT. Full variable domain (remainder filled in from reference TRBV19 and TRBJ1-6): DGGITQSPKYLFRKEGQNVTLSCEQNLNHDAMYWYRQDPGQGLRLIYYSQIVNDFQKGDIAEGYSVSREKKESFPLTVTSAQKNPTAFYLCASSIVADRGSSPLHFGNGTRLTVT.

In its sample, this clone was seen once. V is TRBV3-1 (or the pseudogene TRBV3-2) and J is TRBJ1-2; no firm D call. V shed 4 bases and J shed 5 bases, with 17 bases lying between them. The CDR3 consists of 15 residues. CDR1 is LGHDT, CDR2 YNNKEL, per germline (reference sequence). CDR3: CASSRASGGSYGYTF. CDR3 in DNA: TGTGCCAGCAGCCGGGCTTCCGGAGGGTCATATGGCTACACCTTC.

The chain has TRBV7-9 and TRBJ2-3, with a possible D match to TRBD2 (6 bases). CDR1 and CDR2 from the germline V gene are SEHNR and FQNEAQ (reference sequence). The CDR3 length is 14 residues. V was shortened by 7 bases and J by 2 bases, with 13 bases between the two germline ends. CDR3: CASTLGEVTDTQYF. The DNA of the CDR3 is TGTGCCAGCACCCTCGGGGAGGTCACAGATACGCAGTATTTT.